This T cell receptor beta chain came from a study of shared clonotypes between healthy human individuals. Points on this clone: What it recognizes is unknown.

The repertoire was sequenced with immunoSEQ multiplex PCR; TCRdb's copy has only in-frame clones and lacks some. This sample has hundreds of thousands of clones, with 95% to 96% found just once. General observations from the study: Blood was the sole source, and tissue repertoires probably differ. The diversity represented, both genetic and in exposure history, was limited by few donors. Non-shared clonotypes were found to have lower generation probabilities than the clonotypes that were shared by all four of the sorted-subset donors.

The CDR3 runs to 14 residues. V shed 5 bases and J shed 4 bases, with 14 bases lying between them. Germline V gene sequence: CDR1 SEHNR, CDR2 FQNEAQ (reference sequence). Selected positively for CCR7 and CD45RO-negative, naive CD8 cells excluded terminally differentiated effector memory CD45RA+ cells. Sample: naive CD8+ T cells sorted from blood. The receptor's source is a woman in her twenties or thirties in good health. J is TRBJ1-2 and V is TRBV7-9; possible D gene TRBD1, 6 bases. The CDR3 reads CASSPNTGPYGYTF. The CDR3 region has the DNA TGTGCCAGCAGCCCTAACACAGGGCCCTATGGCTACACCTTC.